These 32 T cell receptor beta chains share one sample of origin, sequenced in a study of cytotoxic CD8 clonotypes in ibrutinib-treated CLL. Profiling relied on immunoSEQ multiplex PCR, and the TCRdb table lists in-frame clones only, not all of them. The profile shows approximately 330,000 clones, roughly 85% of them singletons. The source was PBMCs, collected before ibrutinib treatment. The origin of the receptors is a human donor with chronic lymphocytic leukemia.

V usage is TRBV19 and J usage is TRBJ1-2; D unclear. V was trimmed by 2 bases and J by 3 bases, leaving 16 bases between them. In germline, CDR1 is LNHDA, CDR2 SQIVND (reference sequence). The CDR3 sequence is 16 residues long. DNA for the CDR3: TGTGCCAGTAGTATAATCCTGACCTATTACCACTATGGCTACACCTTC. Its protein product is CASSIILTYYHYGYTF.

The CDR3 sequence is CASSTLGGPNYGYTF. Written as DNA, the CDR3 is TGTGCCAGTAGTACACTAGGGGGACCTAACTATGGCTACACCTTC. The chain uses TRBV19 and TRBJ1-2, with D maybe TRBD1 (6 bases). The germline CDR1 and CDR2 sequences are LNHDA and SQIVND (reference sequence). This CDR3 region has 15 residues. Trimming pared 4 bases from V and 0 bases from J, leaving 12 bases between.

V usage is TRBV4-3 and J usage is TRBJ1-4, with 10 bases fitting TRBD1. After removal of 2 bases from V and 7 bases from J, the junction contained 1 base not matched to a gene. The length of the CDR3 is 14 residues. CDR1 and CDR2 (germline): LGHNA, YSLEER. The CDR3 bases are TGCGCCAGCAGCCAAAGGACAGGGGGTGAAAAACTGTTTTTT. Encoded protein: CASSQRTGGEKLFF.

A few counts support this clone. The chain employs TRBV21-1 and TRBJ2-7. TRBV21-1 is tagged as a pseudogene. The CDR3 covers 17 residues. This chain's CDR3 is CASSKVGLGGARDEQYF. CDR3 sequence (DNA): TGTGCCAGCAGCAAAGTAGGCCTGGGGGGCGCTAGGGACGAGCAGTACTTC.

The V call is TRBV4-2, the J call TRBJ2-1; 7 nucleotides match TRBD2. This CDR3 is 17 amino acids long. CDR1 and CDR2 from the germline V gene are LGHNA and YNFKEQ. Trimming at V came to 1 base and at J to 0 bases, leaving 6 bases not matched to a gene. CDR3 DNA: TGTGCCAGCAGCCAAGCTGTGCGGGGGTACTCCTACAATGAGCAGTTCTTC. This translates into CASSQAVRGYSYNEQFF.

The J gene is TRBJ2-2, the V gene TRBV13; the D gene is possibly TRBD1 (5 bases). The CDR3 length is 14 residues. Germline V lookup: CDR1 PRHDT, CDR2 FYEKMQ (reference sequence). V shed 5 bases and J shed 8 bases, with 15 bases lying between them. CDR3 DNA sequence: TGTGCCAGCAGCCCTACAGGAATAGTAGGGGAGCTGTTTTTT. Translation: CASSPTGIVGELFF.

This chain links TRBV5-4 with TRBJ2-7; D remains ambiguous. Per germline, CDR1 SGHNT and CDR2 YYREEE (reference sequence). The V and J ends lost 2 bases and 3 bases respectively, with 9 bases between them. CDR3 length: 13 amino acids. The chain's CDR3 is CASSFGEHYEQYF. CDR3 coding DNA: TGTGCCAGCAGCTTTGGCGAGCACTACGAGCAGTACTTC.

V gene TRBV7-9 combines with J gene TRBJ2-7; D possibly corresponds to TRBD2 (6 bases). Trimming pared 5 bases from V and 1 base from J, leaving 18 bases between. Germline CDR1 reads SEHNR; CDR2 reads FQNEAQ (reference sequence). This CDR3 is 16 amino acids long. CDR3 protein: CASSVRVGSTSYEQYF. The DNA for the CDR3 is TGTGCCAGCAGCGTCCGTGTCGGGAGTACTTCCTACGAGCAGTACTTC.

V usage is TRBV27 and J usage is TRBJ1-5, with no clear D. Looked up from germline, CDR1 is MNHEY and CDR2 is SMNVEV (reference sequence). Between the trimmed V and J ends, which lost 10 bases and 0 bases, there was a span of 13 bases. The CDR3 runs to 14 residues. DNA for the CDR3: TGTGCCATCGGGAGGCTGTATAGCAATCAGCCCCAGCATTTT. Protein product: CAIGRLYSNQPQHF.

V gene TRBV9 combines with J gene TRBJ1-4, with 9 bases lining up with TRBD1. Germline CDR1 and CDR2: SGDLS and YYNGEE. V dropped 4 bases and J dropped 5; count of bases not matched to a gene: 3. The CDR3 totals 14 residues. The CDR3, as DNA: TGTGCCAGCAGCCCCGGGACAGGGAATGAAAAACTGTTTTTT. Translation: CASSPGTGNEKLFF.

V is TRBV6-5 and J is TRBJ2-7; 8 bases are a match to TRBD2. The V segment lost 6 bases and the J segment 0 bases; nucleotides outside the gene matches: 4. The CDR3 runs 14 residues. CDR1 and CDR2 from the germline V gene are MNHEY and SVGAGI. DNA of the CDR3: TGTGCCAGCAGCCGGGAGGGGAGCTCCTACGAGCAGTACTTC. Translating it yields CASSREGSSYEQYF.

This clone was counted once. This chain joins TRBV4-3 and TRBJ2-7, with 12 bases fitting TRBD2. J was trimmed by 5 bases and V by 3 bases; bases with no gene match: 2. This CDR3 is 14 amino acids long. Germline V lookup: CDR1 LGHNA, CDR2 YSLEER. CDR3 DNA: TGCGCCAGCAGCCACAGACTAGCGGGAGACGAGCAGTACTTC. Protein product: CASSHRLAGDEQYF.

V is TRBV18 and J is TRBJ1-5, with TRBD1 identical over 8 bases. The CDR3 totals 17 residues. V lost 2 bases and J lost 2; bases outside the gene matches: 8. Germline CDR1 KGHSH, CDR2 LQKENI. The CDR3 region is CASSPGTGRQRNQPQHF. The DNA of the CDR3 is TGTGCCAGCTCACCAGGGACAGGTCGTCAACGCAATCAGCCCCAGCATTTT.

The chain carries TRBV27 and TRBJ1-5, with 9 bases that match TRBD1. Germline V gene lookup returns CDR1 MNHEY and CDR2 SMNVEV (reference sequence). The junction had 10 bases not matched to a gene; V was cut back by 8 bases and J by 2 bases. This CDR3 spans 16 amino acids. CDR3 bases: TGTGCCAGCCGCCGACAGGGGGACGGTGGCAATCAGCCCCAGCATTTT. Translated: CASRRQGDGGNQPQHF.

The rearrangement joins TRBV28 to TRBJ2-7; TRBD1 agrees at 10 bases. This CDR3 spans 14 amino acids. J lost 2 bases, V lost 5 bases, and 3 bases had no gene match. Germline lookup yields CDR1 MDHEN and CDR2 SYDVKM. The CDR3 protein is CASSAGTGAYEQYF. The CDR3 DNA sequence: TGTGCCAGCAGTGCCGGGACAGGGGCCTACGAGCAGTACTTC.

This chain connects TRBV5-1 to TRBJ2-5; 7 positions match TRBD2. V lost 0 bases and J lost 4; bases outside the gene matches: 9. CDR1 is SGHRS, CDR2 YFSETQ, per germline. CDR3 length equals 16 residues. The CDR3: CASSLEREGGAETQYF. The CDR3 coding sequence is TGCGCCAGCAGCTTGGAAAGGGAGGGCGGGGCAGAGACCCAGTACTTC. Full variable domain (rest looked up from reference TRBV5-1 and TRBJ2-5): KAGVTQTPRYLIKTRGQQVTLSCSPISGHRSVSWYQQTPGQGLQFLFEYFSETQRNKGNFPGRFSGRQFSNSRSEMNVSTLELGDSALYLCASSLEREGGAETQYFGPGTRLLVL.

This sequence joins TRBV20-1 and TRBJ2-1; maybe TRBD2 (5 bases). Trimming removed 6 bases at V and 8 bases at J, with 11 bases between. Germline lookup yields CDR1 DFQATT and CDR2 SNEGSKA (reference sequence). The CDR3 contains 11 residues. This CDR3 reads CSAVLGYEQFF. As DNA, the CDR3 is TGCAGTGCAGTACTAGGTTATGAGCAGTTCTTC.

This clone has only a few counts. V gene TRBV6-1 combines with J gene TRBJ1-2; 8 positions match TRBD1. V trimming: 3 bases; J trimming: 4 bases; junction bases outside the gene matches: 7. This CDR3 contains 15 residues. Germline CDR1 and CDR2: MNHNS and SASEGT. CDR3 coding DNA: TGTGCCAGCAGTGATCAAACAGGGGGGCCCTATGGCTACACCTTC. This sequence encodes CASSDQTGGPYGYTF.

This chain uses TRBV9 with TRBJ2-5; a possible D gene is TRBD1 (6 bases). Trimming took 0 bases from V and 4 from J, leaving 10 bases between them. CDR3 length equals 14 residues. Germline values: CDR1 SGDLS, CDR2 YYNGEE. The CDR3: CASSVEIGGETQYF. DNA for the CDR3: TGTGCCAGCAGCGTAGAGATAGGGGGAGAGACCCAGTACTTC.

This chain links TRBV18 with TRBJ2-5, with D unresolved. The CDR3 has 15 amino acids. With 2 bases removed from V and 2 bases from J, the gap between germline ends came to 12 bases. CDR1 and CDR2 from the germline V gene are KGHSH and LQKENI. CDR3 amino acids: CASSPKRTDQETQYF. The CDR3 coding sequence is TGTGCCAGCTCACCAAAGCGAACGGATCAAGAGACCCAGTACTTC. Complete variable domain (other parts from reference TRBV18 and TRBJ2-5): NAGVMQNPRHLVRRRGQEARLRCSPMKGHSHVYWYRQLPEEGLKFMVYLQKENIIDESGMPKERFSAEFPKEGPSILRIQQVVRGDSAAYFCASSPKRTDQETQYFGPGTRLLVL.

Only a few counts were recorded for this clone. This sequence joins TRBV19 and TRBJ2-1, with TRBD2 matching 7 bases. The CDR3 totals 15 residues. V shed 5 bases, J shed 6 bases, and the junction held 10 bases outside the gene matches. In germline, CDR1 is LNHDA, CDR2 SQIVND (reference sequence). The CDR3 reads CASSPRLADTNEQFF. The CDR3 DNA reads as TGTGCCAGTAGTCCACGGCTAGCGGACACCAATGAGCAGTTCTTC.

The rearrangement uses TRBV29-1 and TRBJ2-5; perhaps TRBD1 as D (5 bases). Germline CDR1 and CDR2: SQVTM and ANQGSEA. The CDR3 is 12 amino acids. Trimming shortened V by 7 bases and J by 5 bases, and 14 bases separated the two germline ends. The CDR3 DNA follows: TGCAGCGCATCAGGGCTACCGGAGACCCAGTACTTC. Its protein is CSASGLPETQYF.

The chain recombines TRBV6-5 with TRBJ2-7; 11 bases match TRBD2. CDR3 length: 14 amino acids. J was trimmed by 5 bases and V by 6 bases; bases with no gene match: 6. CDR1 is MNHEY, CDR2 SVGAGI, per germline. The CDR3 loop reads CASRAGTSGNEQYF. For the CDR3, the DNA is TGTGCCAGCAGAGCCGGGACTAGCGGTAACGAGCAGTACTTC.

This chain connects TRBV6-6 to TRBJ1-2; TRBD1 is a possible D gene (6 bases). The ends were cut back, 6 bases at V and 2 bases at J, with 16 bases in the middle. This CDR3 contains 15 residues. The germline gives CDR1 MNHNY, CDR2 SVGAGI (reference sequence). CDR3 sequence: CASRPNREINYGYTF. CDR3 coding DNA: TGTGCCAGCAGACCCAACAGGGAGATCAACTATGGCTACACCTTC.

The gene calls are TRBV27 and TRBJ1-2; 7 bases line up with TRBD1. Germline V lookup: CDR1 MNHEY, CDR2 SMNVEV (reference sequence). J was trimmed by 0 bases and V by 6 bases; bases with no gene match: 7. The CDR3 spans 15 residues. The DNA for the CDR3 is TGTGCCAGCAGCCCTACCGGGACAGCTAACTATGGCTACACCTTC. It translates to CASSPTGTANYGYTF.

The V and J genes are TRBV7-2 and TRBJ1-2; no definite D call. This CDR3 spans 16 amino acids. In germline, CDR1 is SGHTA, CDR2 FQGNSA. V lost 6 bases, J lost 4 bases, and 21 bases lay in between. CDR3 region: CASSPVLRFRGYGYTF. The CDR3 region has the DNA TGTGCCAGCAGTCCGGTCCTGAGGTTCCGGGGCTATGGCTACACCTTC.

The J gene is TRBJ2-7, the V gene TRBV5-1; weak D call: TRBD2 (6 bases). The germline V and J ends were trimmed by 4 bases and 3 bases, with 14 bases remaining between them. This CDR3 is built from 14 residues. Germline values: CDR1 SGHRS, CDR2 YFSETQ. Here the CDR3 reads CASSNIKEGYEQYF. CDR3 nucleotides: TGCGCCAGCAGCAACATCAAGGAGGGCTACGAGCAGTACTTC.

The V call is TRBV9, the J call TRBJ2-3; D not resolved. The CDR3 loop spans 14 amino acids. Trimming took off 2 bases at V and 1 base at J, with 8 bases between the two ends. CDR1 and CDR2 (germline): SGDLS, YYNGEE. Here the CDR3 reads CASSVYGGTDTQYF. In DNA, the CDR3 is TGTGCCAGCAGCGTTTACGGTGGCACAGATACGCAGTATTTT.

J is TRBJ2-7 and V is TRBV18, with D perhaps TRBD1 (5 bases). This CDR3 has 14 amino acids. Trimming stripped 3 bases from V and 0 bases from J, with 9 bases between. The germline V gene has CDR1 KGHSH and CDR2 LQKENI. The CDR3 loop is CASSPAGSSYEQYF. DNA of the CDR3: TGTGCCAGCTCACCGGCAGGGTCCTCCTACGAGCAGTACTTC.

The chain combines TRBV27 with TRBJ1-1; possibly TRBD1 for D (5 bases). CDR1 and CDR2 from the germline V gene are MNHEY and SMNVEV (reference sequence). V gave up 7 bases and J gave up 3 bases, with 18 bases separating them. The CDR3 is made up of 15 amino acids. The CDR3 loop reads CASKRDPPDHTEAFF. The CDR3 DNA reads TGTGCCAGCAAGAGGGACCCGCCAGATCACACTGAAGCTTTCTTT.

This sequence joins TRBV29-1 and TRBJ1-2, with a possible D match to TRBD1 (6 bases). Germline CDR1 is SQVTM and CDR2 is ANQGSEA. V was pared by 6 bases and J by 3 bases, with 20 bases between. CDR3 length equals 15 residues. CDR3 loop: CSVSTGAGNYYGYTF. The DNA of the CDR3 is TGCAGCGTATCGACAGGAGCCGGTAACTACTATGGCTACACCTTC.

This chain links TRBV30 with TRBJ1-5, with D possibly matching TRBD1 (6 bases). The CDR3 length is 13 residues. Germline assignment: CDR1 GTSNPN and CDR2 SVGIG (reference sequence). Trimming left V 0 bases short and J 6 bases short, with 9 bases between. CDR3 nucleotide sequence: TGTGCCTGGAGTGTAGGGGGGCCTCAGCCCCAGCATTTT. Protein: CAWSVGGPQPQHF.